The next 18 T cell receptor beta chains were all read from a single sample in a study of shared clonotypes between healthy human individuals. CD45RO-negative cells were positively selected for CCR7, leaving out terminally differentiated effector memory CD45RA+ cells. The table came from immunoSEQ multiplex PCR; TCRdb's copy has only in-frame clones and leaves some out. This sample has about 870,000 clones, with almost 95% found just once. Sequencing input: naive CD8+ T cells sorted from blood. These receptors originate from a man between 25 and 39 years old in good health.

This rearrangement joins TRBV11-3 to TRBJ2-1; possibly TRBD2 for D (5 bases). Germline V gene lookup returns CDR1 SGHNT and CDR2 YENEEA. Trimming took off 4 bases at V and 8 bases at J, with 9 bases between the two ends. CDR3 length: 12 amino acids. This chain's CDR3 is CASSSGGYEQFF. CDR3 in DNA: TGTGCCAGCAGCTCTGGCGGGTATGAGCAGTTCTTC.

This clone showed up just once. The chain recombines TRBV20-1 with TRBJ1-1; D is unresolved. The V end lost 6 bases, the J end lost 5 bases, and 10 bases lay between the germline ends. The CDR3 runs to 11 residues. Germline CDR1 DFQATT, CDR2 SNEGSKA (reference sequence). CDR3 nucleotide sequence: TGCAGTGCCAGACTTGAGACTGAAGCTTTCTTT. Translated: CSARLETEAFF.

The chain links TRBV27 to TRBJ2-7; no clear D gene. Trimming removed 6 bases at V and 4 bases at J, with 25 bases between. The CDR3 is 17 amino acids. Looked up from germline, CDR1 is MNHEY and CDR2 is SMNVEV (reference sequence). CDR3 DNA: TGTGCCAGCAGCTCCCCAACCCTGGCGGAGAATATTTACGAGCAGTACTTC. Translating gives CASSSPTLAENIYEQYF.

The CDR3 is CATGTPNSNEQFF. As DNA, the CDR3 is TGCGCCACCGGGACACCGAATTCCAATGAGCAGTTCTTC. The chain is built from TRBV4-1 and TRBJ2-1, with D tentatively TRBD1 (6 bases). Trimming took off 10 bases at V and 6 bases at J, with 16 bases between the two ends. The V gene's germline CDR1 is MGHRA and CDR2 YSYEKL. CDR3 length equals 13 residues.

J is TRBJ2-4 and V is TRBV7-9; a weak D match, TRBD2 (5 bases). Trimming left V 1 base short and J 5 bases short, with 12 bases between. This CDR3 comprises 15 residues. Germline V gives CDR1 SEHNR, CDR2 FQNEAQ (reference sequence). The CDR3 protein is CASSLVGGFENIQYF. The CDR3 coding sequence is TGTGCCAGCAGCTTAGTGGGCGGGTTCGAAAACATTCAGTACTTC.

CDR3 nucleotides: TGTGCCAGCAGTTCCGGGACTATAAGCACAGATACGCAGTATTTT. The encoded protein is CASSSGTISTDTQYF. This chain uses TRBV27 with TRBJ2-3; TRBD2 matches 7 bases. The CDR3 has 15 amino acids. The V and J ends lost 4 bases and 0 bases, in that order; junction bases with no gene match: 4. Germline-derived CDR1 and CDR2 are MNHEY and SMNVEV (reference sequence).

The V call is TRBV18, the J call TRBJ2-1, with 10 bases lining up with TRBD1. Germline V gene sequence: CDR1 KGHSH, CDR2 LQKENI. Losses at the gene ends were 3 bases for V and 6 bases for J; bases not matched to a gene: 11. The CDR3 extends over 17 amino acids. The CDR3 is CASSPLGGTGVPNEQFF. The CDR3 nucleotides are TGTGCCAGCTCACCTTTAGGAGGGACAGGGGTTCCCAATGAGCAGTTCTTC.

This clone was seen a handful of times. V is TRBV25-1 and J is TRBJ2-3; D remains unclear. V shed 3 bases and J shed 2 bases, with 9 bases lying between them. The CDR3 covers 14 residues. Per the germline V gene, CDR1 is MGHDK and CDR2 is SYGVNS. CDR3 protein: CASSDIRSTDTQYF. The CDR3 coding sequence is TGTGCCAGCAGTGACATCAGATCCACAGATACGCAGTATTTT.

As for this clone: In the same sample, other DNA sequences code for this CDR3. The chain couples TRBV7-2 to TRBJ2-7; no firm D call. The CDR3 extends over 13 amino acids. The germline CDR1 and CDR2 sequences are SGHTA and FQGNSA. Trimming removed 5 bases at V and 3 bases at J, with 11 bases between. The CDR3 region is CASSPGQFYEQYF. The CDR3 nucleotides read TGTGCCAGCAGCCCAGGTCAGTTCTACGAGCAGTACTTC.

The chain joins TRBV6-5 to TRBJ1-1; D is perhaps TRBD1 (6 bases). Germline values: CDR1 MNHEY, CDR2 SVGAGI. The CDR3 is 13 amino acids. V was shortened by 0 bases and J by 8 bases, with 10 bases between the two germline ends. The CDR3 loop reads CASSYSPQGEAFF. CDR3 bases: TGTGCCAGCAGTTACTCGCCCCAGGGGGAAGCTTTCTTT.

J is TRBJ1-2 and V is TRBV7-6; no reliable D call. Germline V CDR1 and CDR2: SGHVS, FNYEAQ. The V gene lost 1 base and the J gene lost 4 bases, with 13 bases spanning the gap. This CDR3 has 15 amino acids. CDR3 DNA: TGTGCCAGCAGCTTAGACGGATCCCAGTCCTATGGCTACACCTTC. This gives the protein CASSLDGSQSYGYTF.

This chain joins TRBV12-5 and TRBJ2-3, with D uncertain. CDR1 and CDR2 (germline): LGHNT, FRNRAP. The CDR3 is made up of 13 amino acids. The V and J ends lost 4 bases and 3 bases respectively, with 8 bases between them. In nucleotides, the CDR3 is TGTGCTAGTGGTTCTCCGGCGACAGATACGCAGTATTTT. Translation: CASGSPATDTQYF. The full variable domain, in which reference TRBV12-5 and TRBJ2-3 provide the parts outside the CDR3, is DARVTQTPRHKVTEMGQEVTMRCQPILGHNTVFWYRQTMMQGLELLAYFRNRAPLDDSGMPKDRFSAEMPDATLATLKIQPSEPRDSAVYFCASGSPATDTQYFGPGTRLTVL.

The chain couples TRBV27 to TRBJ2-1; D may match TRBD1 or TRBD2 (5 bases each). Between the trimmed V and J ends, which lost 0 bases and 6 bases, there was a span of 12 bases. Germline lookup yields CDR1 MNHEY and CDR2 SMNVEV (reference sequence). The CDR3 spans 15 residues. This chain's CDR3 is CASSLSGTASNEQFF. The CDR3 bases are TGTGCCAGCAGTTTATCCGGGACGGCTAGCAATGAGCAGTTCTTC.

The chain employs TRBV7-9 and TRBJ2-6, with D possibly matching TRBD1 (6 bases). Germline CDR1 SEHNR, CDR2 FQNEAQ (reference sequence). Between the trimmed V and J ends, which lost 11 bases and 0 bases, there was a span of 14 bases. This CDR3 comprises 15 residues. The CDR3 protein is CASQGSGSGANVLTF. CDR3 nucleotides: TGTGCCTCACAGGGATCTGGCTCTGGGGCCAACGTCCTGACTTTC.

This sequence joins TRBV27 and TRBJ2-1; 14 bases match TRBD2. CDR1 and CDR2 (germline): MNHEY, SMNVEV (reference sequence). This CDR3 has 17 amino acids. The V segment lost 3 bases and the J segment 8 bases; nucleotides outside the gene matches: 9. The CDR3 reads CASSFYGGLAGGDEQFF. CDR3 in DNA: TGTGCCAGCAGTTTCTATGGCGGACTAGCGGGAGGAGATGAGCAGTTCTTC.

This rearrangement joins TRBV27 to TRBJ1-2; no reliable D call. This CDR3 comprises 13 residues. Germline V gives CDR1 MNHEY, CDR2 SMNVEV (reference sequence). Between the trimmed V and J ends, which lost 3 bases and 6 bases, there was a span of 11 bases. CDR3 coding DNA: TGTGCCAGCAGTTTGCGAGGGTGGGATGGCTACACCTTC. This translates into CASSLRGWDGYTF.

The chain employs TRBV2 and TRBJ2-3; D is possibly TRBD2 (7 bases). Germline V gives CDR1 SNHLY, CDR2 FYNNEI. The V end was cut by 7 bases, the J end by 3 bases, with 17 bases between. The CDR3 spans 15 residues. CDR3 bases: TGTGCCAGCACTCATGGGGGGGGGCAGACAGATACGCAGTATTTT. This encodes CASTHGGGQTDTQYF.

The chain is built from TRBV11-2 and TRBJ2-5; possibly TRBD2 for D (5 bases). The CDR3 spans 14 residues. CDR1 is SGHAT and CDR2 is FQNNGV in the germline V gene. Trimming pared 2 bases from V and 5 bases from J, leaving 12 bases between. The CDR3 loop reads CASSLLGGRETQYF. CDR3 DNA sequence: TGTGCCAGCAGCTTATTAGGCGGGCGGGAGACCCAGTACTTC.